Below are 22 T cell receptor beta chains sequenced from a single sample in a study of OX40 agonist ivuxolimab in advanced cancers. Profiling relied on immunoSEQ multiplex PCR, and the TCRdb table lists in-frame clones only, not all of them. This table holds 80,000 or so clones, 75% to 90% found once. The sequenced sample was CD4+ or CD8+ T cells sorted from blood, obtained in a trial of the OX40 agonist ivuxolimab. Receptors were obtained from an adult with an advanced solid tumor such as melanoma, head and neck, liver or kidney cancer.

The rearrangement links TRBV10-2 to TRBJ1-1; no reliable D call. Trimming took off 3 bases at V and 10 bases at J, with 15 bases between the two ends. CDR1 WSHSY and CDR2 SAAADI come from the germline V gene. The CDR3 has 13 residues. CDR3 amino acids: CASSEAQAIGAFF. For the CDR3, the DNA is TGCGCCAGCAGTGAAGCACAAGCTATAGGAGCTTTCTTT.

This sequence joins TRBV27 and TRBJ2-3; D is ambiguous. The germline V and J ends were trimmed by 8 bases and 2 bases, with 17 bases remaining between them. This CDR3 is built from 15 residues. Germline values: CDR1 MNHEY, CDR2 SMNVEV (reference sequence). CDR3 sequence reads: CASLTYSHYTDTQYF. The CDR3 DNA follows: TGTGCCAGCTTAACCTACAGCCATTACACAGATACGCAGTATTTT.

The CDR3 region has the DNA TGTGCCAGCAGCTTAGGCGGAGCCACAGATACGCAGTATTTT. This codes for CASSLGGATDTQYF. The chain recombines TRBV7-2 with TRBJ2-3; D remains unclear. Germline V lookup: CDR1 SGHTA, CDR2 FQGNSA. CDR3 length equals 14 residues. Trimming removed 1 base at V and 2 bases at J, with 7 bases between.

This chain connects TRBV28 to TRBJ1-1; D not certain. Trimming left V 5 bases short and J 0 bases short, with 13 bases between. The CDR3 has 15 residues. Germline CDR1 is MDHEN and CDR2 is SYDVKM. This chain's CDR3 is CASSPLHGVNTEAFF. The CDR3 DNA follows: TGTGCCAGCAGTCCTCTCCACGGAGTGAACACTGAAGCTTTCTTT.

The chain carries TRBV28 and TRBJ2-3; 10 positions agree with TRBD2. Per germline, CDR1 MDHEN and CDR2 SYDVKM. The CDR3 consists of 15 residues. J gave up 8 bases and V 2 bases, and 7 bases lay outside the gene matches. This CDR3 is CASSLQRGGIRTQYF. The CDR3 DNA sequence: TGTGCCAGCAGTTTACAGCGGGGGGGCATTCGTACGCAGTATTTT.

The V and J genes are TRBV28 and TRBJ2-3, with 7 bases lining up with TRBD1. The CDR3 runs 13 residues. V lost 6 bases, J lost 6 bases, and 6 bases stayed unmatched. The germline CDR1 and CDR2 sequences are MDHEN and SYDVKM. As DNA, the CDR3 is TGTGCCAGCAGCGACAGGGTAAAGGATACGCAGTATTTT. It encodes CASSDRVKDTQYF.

This clone was seen ten or more times. This chain joins TRBV28 and TRBJ1-5, with D possibly being TRBD1 (5 bases). This CDR3 contains 18 residues. Looked up from germline, CDR1 is MDHEN and CDR2 is SYDVKM. Trimming stripped 3 bases from V and 0 bases from J, with 18 bases between. In DNA form, the CDR3 reads TGTGCCAGCAGTTTTTACACTTCAGGGCCATATAGCAATCAGCCCCAGCATTTT. This gives the protein CASSFYTSGPYSNQPQHF.

The chain employs TRBV6-6 and TRBJ1-5; D is possibly TRBD1 (6 bases). V shed 0 bases and J shed 4 bases, with 10 bases lying between them. This CDR3 is built from 15 residues. CDR1 and CDR2 (germline): MNHNY, SVGAGI (reference sequence). CDR3 sequence reads: CASSYSRQGNQPQHF. The CDR3 DNA reads TGTGCCAGCAGTTACTCGCGGCAGGGGAATCAGCCCCAGCATTTT.

The chain employs TRBV10-3 and TRBJ1-1; 10 bases are a match to TRBD1. This CDR3 has 15 residues. The ends lost 3 bases at V and 5 bases at J; junction bases unmatched: 6. CDR1 and CDR2 (germline): ENHRY, SYGVKD. The CDR3 nucleotides are TGTGCCATCAGTGACTCCGGGACAGGGGAGACTGAAGCTTTCTTT. This encodes CAISDSGTGETEAFF.

V is TRBV7-2 and J is TRBJ1-2, with TRBD1 matching over 8 bases. The CDR3 contains 13 residues. Per germline, CDR1 SGHTA and CDR2 FQGNSA. Germline trimming cut 5 bases from V and 8 bases from J; bases unmatched to any gene: 7. The CDR3 DNA sequence: TGTGCCAGCAGCCCCACTCAGGGGGCCGGCTACACCTTC. Amino acids: CASSPTQGAGYTF. Based on the CDR3 plus reference TRBV7-2 and TRBJ1-2, the full variable domain is GAGVSQSPSNKVTEKGKDVELRCDPISGHTALYWYRQSLGQGLEFLIYFQGNSAPDKSGLPSDRFSAERTGGSVSTLTIQRTQQEDSAVYLCASSPTQGAGYTFGSGTRLTVV.

The V and J genes are TRBV6-5 and TRBJ1-5; D call uncertain. V dropped 2 bases and J dropped 7 bases, with 9 bases sitting between them. The CDR3 has 13 residues. Germline V gene lookup returns CDR1 MNHEY and CDR2 SVGAGI. The CDR3 here is CASSYRREQPQHF. The DNA of the CDR3 is TGTGCCAGCAGTTACCGGCGTGAACAGCCCCAGCATTTT.

This rearrangement joins TRBV9 to TRBJ2-2; D is undetermined. The CDR3 contains 12 residues. Between the trimmed V and J ends, which lost 0 bases and 6 bases, there was a span of 3 bases. Germline assignment: CDR1 SGDLS and CDR2 YYNGEE. CDR3 loop: CASSVAAGELFF. The CDR3 DNA follows: TGTGCCAGCAGCGTAGCGGCCGGGGAGCTGTTTTTT.

The chain links TRBV11-2 to TRBJ1-6; D not resolved. The V gene lost 0 bases and the J gene lost 6 bases, with 9 bases spanning the gap. Germline CDR1 reads SGHAT; CDR2 reads FQNNGV. This CDR3 has 15 amino acids. Here the CDR3 reads CASSLEPSGNSPLHF. DNA for the CDR3: TGTGCCAGCAGCTTAGAGCCTAGCGGTAATTCACCCCTCCACTTT.

The chain couples TRBV6-6 to TRBJ1-4; no clear D. V lost 6 bases and J 6 bases, leaving 17 bases between the germline ends. CDR1 and CDR2 from the germline V gene are MNHNY and SVGAGI (reference sequence). The CDR3 totals 15 residues. CDR3 residues: CASRSLDMTHEKLFF. The CDR3 nucleotides read TGTGCCAGCAGGTCGCTCGACATGACCCATGAAAAACTGTTTTTT.

The chain recombines TRBV7-9 with TRBJ1-1; 7 bases are shared with TRBD1. CDR3 size: 17 residues. Losses at the gene ends were 0 bases for V and 1 base for J; bases not matched to a gene: 8. CDR1 is SEHNR, CDR2 FQNEAQ, per germline (reference sequence). Here the CDR3 reads CASSLASGTVSNTEAFF. CDR3 DNA: TGTGCCAGCAGCTTAGCCTCCGGGACAGTCTCGAACACTGAAGCTTTCTTT.

This clone was detected once. V usage is TRBV18 and J usage is TRBJ2-4; 7 positions match TRBD1. Germline values: CDR1 KGHSH, CDR2 LQKENI. The CDR3 is 16 residues long. V lost 2 bases, J lost 4 bases, and 8 bases stayed unmatched. CDR3: CASSPGLTGYKNIQYF. The CDR3, as DNA: TGTGCCAGCTCACCAGGGCTGACAGGGTATAAAAACATTCAGTACTTC.

With respect to this clone: The junction departs from germline at one end; a sequencing error may be responsible. The CDR3 reads CASSSQVAGELFF. The CDR3 region has the DNA TGTGCTAGCAGCTCGCAAGTGGCCGGGGAGCTGTTTTTT. The chain combines TRBV7-7 with TRBJ2-2, with D unclear. Germline CDR1 and CDR2: SSHAT and FNYEAQ (reference sequence). The CDR3 contains 13 residues. Drawing the rest from reference TRBV7-7 and TRBJ2-2, the complete variable domain is GAGVSQSPRYKVTKRGQDVTLRCDPISSHATLYWYQQALGQGPEFLTYFNYEAQPDKSGLPSDRFSAERPEGSISTLTIQRTEQRDSAMYRCASSSQVAGELFFGEGSRLTVL.

This rearrangement joins TRBV5-1 to TRBJ1-4; 10 bases are a match to TRBD1. The CDR3 is 15 amino acids. Germline assignment: CDR1 SGHRS and CDR2 YFSETQ. V gave up 4 bases and J gave up 5 bases; unmatched junction bases: 5. The CDR3 nucleotides are TGCGCCAGCAGCCGGGACAGGGGAGGAAATGAAAAACTGTTTTTT. Its protein product is CASSRDRGGNEKLFF.

This clone appeared a few times. CDR3 region: CASTQQGANYGYTF. Here the CDR3 DNA reads TGCGCCAGCACCCAACAGGGAGCTAACTATGGCTACACCTTC. The chain carries TRBV10-2 and TRBJ1-2; D perhaps matches TRBD1 (6 bases). The CDR3 has 14 residues. Germline loops: CDR1 WSHSY, CDR2 SAAADI. The V and J ends lost 7 bases and 0 bases respectively, with 12 bases between them.

CDR3 in DNA: TGTGCCAGTAGCTTCTCCGGGACAGGGTATTATGGTGAGCAGTTCTTC. Protein sequence: CASSFSGTGYYGEQFF. The rearrangement joins TRBV19 to TRBJ2-1; 9 bases line up with TRBD1. Germline V gene lookup returns CDR1 LNHDA and CDR2 SQIVND (reference sequence). CDR3 length: 16 amino acids. The V gene end was trimmed by 6 bases and the J gene end by 9 bases; junction bases not matched to a gene: 15.

This chain uses TRBV19 with TRBJ2-2, with D possibly being TRBD1 (6 bases). This CDR3 contains 14 residues. V was cut by 5 bases and J by 3 bases, with 10 bases left in between. Germline loops: CDR1 LNHDA, CDR2 SQIVND (reference sequence). The CDR3 reads CASSYGQYTGELFF. The CDR3 DNA reads as TGTGCCAGTAGTTACGGACAGTACACCGGGGAGCTGTTTTTT.

This rearrangement joins TRBV25-1 to TRBJ2-3; 9 bases agree with TRBD1. The CDR3 is 16 amino acids. Trimming took 6 bases from V and 6 from J; bases not matched to a gene: 13. Germline V CDR1 and CDR2: MGHDK, SYGVNS. Written as DNA, the CDR3 is TGTGCCAGCAGGGGGATTACGGGACAGGGCTGGGATACGCAGTATTTT. The encoded protein is CASRGITGQGWDTQYF. Full variable domain (outside the CDR3, taken from reference TRBV25-1 and TRBJ2-3): EADIYQTPRYLVIGTGKKITLECSQTMGHDKMYWYQQDPGMELHLIHYSYGVNSTEKGDLSSESTVSRIRTEHFPLTLESARPSHTSQYLCASRGITGQGWDTQYFGPGTRLTVL.